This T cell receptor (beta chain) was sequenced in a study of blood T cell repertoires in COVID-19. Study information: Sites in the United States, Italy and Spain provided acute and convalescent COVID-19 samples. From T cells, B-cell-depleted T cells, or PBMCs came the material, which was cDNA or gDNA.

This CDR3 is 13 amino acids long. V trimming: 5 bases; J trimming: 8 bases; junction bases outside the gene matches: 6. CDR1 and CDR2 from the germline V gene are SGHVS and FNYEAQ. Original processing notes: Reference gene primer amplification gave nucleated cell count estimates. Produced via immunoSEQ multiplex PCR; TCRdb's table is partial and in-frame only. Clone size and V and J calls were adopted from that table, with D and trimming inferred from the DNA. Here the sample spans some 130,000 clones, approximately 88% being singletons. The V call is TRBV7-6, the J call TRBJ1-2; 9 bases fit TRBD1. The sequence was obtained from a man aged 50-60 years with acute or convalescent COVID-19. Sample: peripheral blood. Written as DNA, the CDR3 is TGTGCCAGCAGCCCGGACAGGGGAAGGGGCTACACCTTC. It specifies CASSPDRGRGYTF.